Listed below are T cell receptor beta chains from one sample, sequenced in a study of CD8 T cells in Susac syndrome. TCRdb ran MiXCR on the immunoSEQ multiplex PCR reads and lists one entry per CDR3 protein. This sample has fewer than 150,000 distinct CDR3 sequences, with more than 75% found just once. What was sequenced was CD8+ T cells from PBMCs. These receptors all come from a human donor with multiple sclerosis. Both conserved end residues are part of each CDR3. The D gene is left open where the match is weak. The size of a clone is reported for some rows only, either as once, few or many, or as a class for expanded clones.

TRBJ2-3,TRBV7-2,-,once,16,TGTGCCAGCAGCCCCAACGCTCCAAGTAGCACAGATACGCAGTATTTT,CASSPNAPSSTDTQYF
TRBJ2-2,TRBV9,-,-,11,TGTGCCAGCAGCGGGGCCGGGGAGCTGTTTTTT,CASSGAGELFF
TRBJ2-1,TRBV19,-,-,14,TGTGCCAGTAGTATAGAATTGAGGGCCTATGAGCAGTTCTTC,CASSIELRAYEQFF
TRBJ2-1,TRBV11-1,-,-,14,TGTGCCAGCAGCTTATGGGCAGAGAACAATGAGCAGTTCTTC,CASSLWAENNEQFF
TRBJ2-7,TRBV12-3/TRBV12-4,-,-,14,TGTGCCAGCAGTTTCGGGCAGGGACCCTACGAGCAGTACTTC,CASSFGQGPYEQYF
TRBJ2-1,TRBV5-6,TRBD1,-,17,TGTGCCAGCAGCTTGGCCGTGGACAGGGGGGCGGGAGACGAGCAGTTCTTC,CASSLAVDRGAGDEQFF
TRBJ2-1,TRBV6-4,-,-,17,TGTGCCAGCAGCCCCGATCTGGCCCTAGCAGAGCAGGGAAGGCAGTTCTTC,CASSPDLALAEQGRQFF
TRBJ1-1,TRBV11-2,-,once,13,TGTGCCAGCAGGCCGACGAGAAACCCTGAAGCTTTCTTT,CASRPTRNPEAFF
TRBJ2-7,TRBV20-1,-,-,14,TGCAGTGCCGAACCTAGATGGGGGGAACTCGAGCAGTACTTC,CSAEPRWGELEQYF
TRBJ2-2,TRBV19,TRBD1,few,15,TGTGCCAGTAGTTTGCGGGACAGGGCCACCGGGGAGCTGTTTTTT,CASSLRDRATGELFF
TRBJ2-5,TRBV7-8,TRBD1,-,14,TGTGCCAGCAGCTTTGGACAGGGGACGGAGACCCAGTACTTC,CASSFGQGTETQYF
TRBJ1-1,TRBV2,-,-,15,TGTGCCAGCAGCCAAGACAGCCGGTTGAACACTGAAGCTTTCTTT,CASSQDSRLNTEAFF
TRBJ2-1,TRBV6-2/TRBV6-3,TRBD1,-,13,TGTGCCAGCCGTGGACAGGCCTACAATGAGCAGTTCTTC,CASRGQAYNEQFF
TRBJ1-4,TRBV15,TRBD1,once,16,TGTGCCACCAGCAAAGGACAGGGGGCTTCTACTGAAAAACTGTTTTTT,CATSKGQGASTEKLFF
TRBJ2-5,TRBV5-1,-,-,15,TGCGCCAGCAGCTTGGTTCTGATGGGGCAAGAGACCCAGTACTTC,CASSLVLMGQETQYF
TRBJ2-1,TRBV2,-,-,16,TGTGCCAGCAGTGAAGATGGCGGAAGATACTACAATGAGCAGTTCTTC,CASSEDGGRYYNEQFF
TRBJ1-1,TRBV27,TRBD1,-,13,TGTGCCACAGGGGGGCTAATGAACACTGAAGCTTTCTTT,CATGGLMNTEAFF
TRBJ2-5,TRBV12-3/TRBV12-4,-,once,15,TGTGCCAGCAGTTTGGCTGGGGGGCCGGCGGAGACCCAGTACTTC,CASSLAGGPAETQYF
TRBJ1-5,TRBV10-3,-,-,14,TGTGCCATCAGTGAGTCAGGGAAAGATCAGCCCCAGCATTTT,CAISESGKDQPQHF
TRBJ1-1,TRBV29-1,TRBD1,-,13,TGCAGCGCCCTCGGACAGGGAATCACTGAAGCTTTCTTT,CSALGQGITEAFF
TRBJ2-7,TRBV5-1,-,-,13,TGCGCCAGCAGCGGTTGGTGGTTGGACGAGCAGTACTTC,CASSGWWLDEQYF
TRBJ2-1,TRBV30,-,-,13,TGTGCCTGGAGTGCGACGGGAGAGGATGAGCAGTTCTTC,CAWSATGEDEQFF
TRBJ1-5,TRBV10-3,-,-,13,TGTGCCATCTCAGATCATAGCAATCAGCCCCAGCATTTT,CAISDHSNQPQHF
TRBJ2-7,TRBV3-1,-,-,15,TGTGCCAGCAGCGTAGGAAGGGGCAGCGCCTACGAGCAGTACTTC,CASSVGRGSAYEQYF
TRBJ2-1,TRBV12-3/TRBV12-4,-,-,12,TGTGCCAGCAGCCAATCCCCAAATGAGCAGTTCTTC,CASSQSPNEQFF
TRBJ2-7,TRBV4-1,-,-,13,TGCGCCAGCAGCCAAGATTTCCGGGACGAGCAGTACTTC,CASSQDFRDEQYF
TRBJ2-5,TRBV29-1,-,-,10,TGCAGCGTTGGAGGGGAGACCCAGTACTTC,CSVGGETQYF
TRBJ2-5,TRBV24-1,-,-,16,TGTGCCACCAGTGATTTGCCAAGGGCAGGGCGGGAGACCCAGTACTTC,CATSDLPRAGRETQYF
TRBJ2-7,TRBV28,-,-,13,TGTGCCAGCAGTTTACAGGGAGTCCTCGAGCAGTACTTC,CASSLQGVLEQYF
TRBJ2-1,TRBV9,-,-,13,TGTGCCAGCAGCGGACAGCTGGGGAATGAGCAGTTCTTC,CASSGQLGNEQFF
TRBJ2-5,TRBV6-1,-,-,15,TGTGCCAGCAGTGAATCCCGAGGGGCGGGGGAGACCCAGTACTTC,CASSESRGAGETQYF
TRBJ2-3,TRBV3-1,TRBD2,-,19,TGTGCCAGCAGCCAAGCGACCCTCCCGGGACTAGAGATCTCAGATACGCAGTATTTT,CASSQATLPGLEISDTQYF
TRBJ2-1,TRBV5-8,-,-,15,TGTGCCAGCAGCCCCGACAGTAACTCCTACAATGAGCAGTTCTTC,CASSPDSNSYNEQFF
TRBJ1-1,TRBV30,TRBD1,-,15,TGTGCCTGGAGTAGACAGGGCGCGGAGGAAACTGAAGCTTTCTTT,CAWSRQGAEETEAFF
TRBJ1-1,TRBV5-6,-,-,13,TGTGCCAGCAGCTTGAACACGAACACTGAAGCTTTCTTT,CASSLNTNTEAFF
TRBJ2-7,TRBV25-1,-,few,14,TGTGCCAGCAGTGAATTCGCGGGCTCCTACGAGCAGTACTTC,CASSEFAGSYEQYF
TRBJ2-3,TRBV7-7,-,-,15,TGTGCCAGCAGCTTGGGGGTTACTAGCACAGATACGCAGTATTTT,CASSLGVTSTDTQYF
TRBJ1-2,TRBV19,TRBD1,-,13,TGTGCCAGTGATCCGGGACAGAACTATGGCTACACCTTC,CASDPGQNYGYTF
TRBJ2-6,TRBV12-3/TRBV12-4,TRBD1,-,17,TGTGCCAGCTATCCCGGGACAGGCCGATCTGGGGCCAACGTCCTGACTTTC,CASYPGTGRSGANVLTF
TRBJ2-3,TRBV5-6,-,-,15,TGTGCCAGCAGCTTGGGCCAGCTAAGCACAGATACGCAGTATTTT,CASSLGQLSTDTQYF
TRBJ1-1,TRBV10-3,-,-,15,TGTGCCATCCAGAGGGATAGGGGTATGAACACTGAAGCTTTCTTT,CAIQRDRGMNTEAFF
TRBJ2-5,TRBV7-8,-,once,16,TGTGCCAGCAGCTTAGCGCACTACTTAGAACGAGAGACCCAGTACTTC,CASSLAHYLERETQYF